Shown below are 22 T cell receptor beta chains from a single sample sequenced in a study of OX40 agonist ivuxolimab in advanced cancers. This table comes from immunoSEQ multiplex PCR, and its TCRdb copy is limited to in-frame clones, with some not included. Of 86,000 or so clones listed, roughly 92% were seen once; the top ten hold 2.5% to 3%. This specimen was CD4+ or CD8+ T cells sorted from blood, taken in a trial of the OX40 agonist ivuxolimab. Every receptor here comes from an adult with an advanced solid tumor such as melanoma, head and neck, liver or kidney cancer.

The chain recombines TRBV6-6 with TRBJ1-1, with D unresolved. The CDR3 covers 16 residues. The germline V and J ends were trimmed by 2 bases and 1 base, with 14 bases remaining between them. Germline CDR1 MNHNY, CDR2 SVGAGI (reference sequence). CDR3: CASSYTTRQKNTEAFF. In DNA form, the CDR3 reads TGTGCCAGCAGTTACACCACTCGGCAGAAGAACACTGAAGCTTTCTTT.

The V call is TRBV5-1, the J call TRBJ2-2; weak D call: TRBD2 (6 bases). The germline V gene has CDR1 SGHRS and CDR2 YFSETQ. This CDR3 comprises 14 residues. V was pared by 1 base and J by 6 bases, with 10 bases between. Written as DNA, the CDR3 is TGCGCCAGCAGCTTGAGTTGGGAGGCCGGGGAGCTGTTTTTT. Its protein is CASSLSWEAGELFF.

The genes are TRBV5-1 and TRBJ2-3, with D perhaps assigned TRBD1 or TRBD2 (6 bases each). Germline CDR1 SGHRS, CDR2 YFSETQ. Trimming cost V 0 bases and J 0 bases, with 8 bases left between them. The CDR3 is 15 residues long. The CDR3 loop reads CASSLEGGSTDTQYF. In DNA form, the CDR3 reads TGCGCCAGCAGCTTGGAAGGGGGGAGCACAGATACGCAGTATTTT.

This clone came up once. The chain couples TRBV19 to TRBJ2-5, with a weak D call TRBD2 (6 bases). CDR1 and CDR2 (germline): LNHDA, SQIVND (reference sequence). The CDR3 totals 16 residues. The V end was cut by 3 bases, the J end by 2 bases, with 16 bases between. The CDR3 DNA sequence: TGTGCCAGTAGTATCGGGCCCGGGACTTATCAAGAGACCCAGTACTTC. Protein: CASSIGPGTYQETQYF.

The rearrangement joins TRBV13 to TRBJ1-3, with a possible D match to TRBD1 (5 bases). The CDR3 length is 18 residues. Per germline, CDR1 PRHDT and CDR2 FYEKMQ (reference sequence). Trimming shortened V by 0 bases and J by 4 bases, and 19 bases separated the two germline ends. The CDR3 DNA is TGTGCCAGCAGCTTAGGGATGGGAGTGGGACCCGGGGGAAACACCATATATTTT. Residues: CASSLGMGVGPGGNTIYF.

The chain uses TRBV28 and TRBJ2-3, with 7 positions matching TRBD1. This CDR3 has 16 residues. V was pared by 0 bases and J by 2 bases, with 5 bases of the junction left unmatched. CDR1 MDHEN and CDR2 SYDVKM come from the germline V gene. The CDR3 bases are TGTGCCAGCAGTTTATGGACAGGGATTTTCACAGATACGCAGTATTTT. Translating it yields CASSLWTGIFTDTQYF.

The CDR3 reads CASSQEKQETRNTIYF. CDR3 coding DNA: TGTGCCAGCAGCCAAGAGAAACAGGAGACGCGAAACACCATATATTTT. The chain recombines TRBV14 with TRBJ1-3; maybe TRBD1 (5 bases). The V gene's germline CDR1 is SGHDN and CDR2 FVKESK. The CDR3 is 16 amino acids. V lost 0 bases to trimming and J lost 5 bases, with 14 bases between them.

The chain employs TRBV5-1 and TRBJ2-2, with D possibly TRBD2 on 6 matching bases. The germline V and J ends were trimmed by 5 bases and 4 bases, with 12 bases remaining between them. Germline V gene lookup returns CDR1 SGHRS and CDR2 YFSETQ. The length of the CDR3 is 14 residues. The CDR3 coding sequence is TGCGCCAGCAGTACCGCGGGGACCACCGGGGAGCTGTTTTTT. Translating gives CASSTAGTTGELFF.

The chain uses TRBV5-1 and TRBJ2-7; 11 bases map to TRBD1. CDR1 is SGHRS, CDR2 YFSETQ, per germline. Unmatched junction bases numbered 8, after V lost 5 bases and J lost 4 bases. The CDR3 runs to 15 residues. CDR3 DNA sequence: TGCGCCAGCAGTAGGCGCGGGACAGGGGGGTACGAGCAGTACTTC. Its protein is CASSRRGTGGYEQYF. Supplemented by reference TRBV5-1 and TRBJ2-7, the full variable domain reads KAGVTQTPRYLIKTRGQQVTLSCSPISGHRSVSWYQQTPGQGLQFLFEYFSETQRNKGNFPGRFSGRQFSNSRSEMNVSTLELGDSALYLCASSRRGTGGYEQYFGPGTRLTVT.

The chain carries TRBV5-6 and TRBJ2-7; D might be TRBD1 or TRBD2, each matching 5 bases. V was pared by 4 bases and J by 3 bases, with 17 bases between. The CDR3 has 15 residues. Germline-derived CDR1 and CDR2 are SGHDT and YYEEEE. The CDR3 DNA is TGTGCCAGCAGCCCACGTGAGGGACGCCTCTACGAGCAGTACTTC. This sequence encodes CASSPREGRLYEQYF.

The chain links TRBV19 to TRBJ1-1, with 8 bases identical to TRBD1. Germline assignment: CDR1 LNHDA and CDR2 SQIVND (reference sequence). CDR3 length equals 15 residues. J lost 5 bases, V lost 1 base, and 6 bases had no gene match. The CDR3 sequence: CASSIVRDRRTEAFF. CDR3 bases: TGTGCCAGTAGTATAGTACGGGACAGGAGAACTGAAGCTTTCTTT. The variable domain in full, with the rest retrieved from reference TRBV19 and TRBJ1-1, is DGGITQSPKYLFRKEGQNVTLSCEQNLNHDAMYWYRQDPGQGLRLIYYSQIVNDFQKGDIAEGYSVSREKKESFPLTVTSAQKNPTAFYLCASSIVRDRRTEAFFGQGTRLTVV.

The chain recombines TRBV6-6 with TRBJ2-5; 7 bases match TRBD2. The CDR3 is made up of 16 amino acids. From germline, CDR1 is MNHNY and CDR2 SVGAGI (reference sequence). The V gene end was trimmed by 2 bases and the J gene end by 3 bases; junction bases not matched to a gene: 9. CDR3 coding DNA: TGTGCCAGCAGTTACGCGGGAGAAGGTACGAAAGAGACCCAGTACTTC. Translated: CASSYAGEGTKETQYF.

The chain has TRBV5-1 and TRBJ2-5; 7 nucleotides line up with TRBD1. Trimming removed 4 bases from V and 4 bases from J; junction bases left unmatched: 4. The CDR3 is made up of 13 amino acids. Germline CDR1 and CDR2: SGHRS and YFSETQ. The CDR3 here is CASSPDRAETQYF. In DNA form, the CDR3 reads TGCGCCAGCAGCCCCGACAGGGCAGAGACCCAGTACTTC.

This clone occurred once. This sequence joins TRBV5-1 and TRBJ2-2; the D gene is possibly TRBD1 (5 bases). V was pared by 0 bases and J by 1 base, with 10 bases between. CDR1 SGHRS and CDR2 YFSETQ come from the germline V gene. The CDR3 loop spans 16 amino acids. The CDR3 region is CASSLGAGMNTGELFF. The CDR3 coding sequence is TGCGCCAGCAGCTTGGGCGCAGGGATGAACACCGGGGAGCTGTTTTTT.

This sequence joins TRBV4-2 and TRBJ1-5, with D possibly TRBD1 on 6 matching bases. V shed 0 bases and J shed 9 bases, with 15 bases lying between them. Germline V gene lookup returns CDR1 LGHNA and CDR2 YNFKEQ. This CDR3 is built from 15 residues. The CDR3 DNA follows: TGTGCCAGCAGCCAAGATGCGTCAGGGGTGGGGCCCCAGCATTTT. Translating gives CASSQDASGVGPQHF.

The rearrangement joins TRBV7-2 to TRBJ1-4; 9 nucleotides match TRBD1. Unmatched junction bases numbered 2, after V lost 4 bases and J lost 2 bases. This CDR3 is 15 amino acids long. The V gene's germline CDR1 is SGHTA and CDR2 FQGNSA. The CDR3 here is CASSSQGATNEKLFF. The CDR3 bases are TGTGCCAGCAGCTCACAGGGGGCGACTAATGAAAAACTGTTTTTT.

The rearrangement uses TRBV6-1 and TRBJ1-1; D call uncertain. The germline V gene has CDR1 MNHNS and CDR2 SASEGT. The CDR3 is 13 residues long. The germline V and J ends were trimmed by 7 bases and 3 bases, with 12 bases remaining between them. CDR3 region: CASKRALYTEAFF. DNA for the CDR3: TGTGCCAGCAAGAGGGCCCTTTACACTGAAGCTTTCTTT.

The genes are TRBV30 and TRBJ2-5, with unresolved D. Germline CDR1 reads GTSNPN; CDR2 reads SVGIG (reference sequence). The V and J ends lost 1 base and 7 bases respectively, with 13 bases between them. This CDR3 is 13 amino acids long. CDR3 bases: TGTGCCTGGAGTGATCTCCCTTTAGGGACCCAGTACTTC. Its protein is CAWSDLPLGTQYF.

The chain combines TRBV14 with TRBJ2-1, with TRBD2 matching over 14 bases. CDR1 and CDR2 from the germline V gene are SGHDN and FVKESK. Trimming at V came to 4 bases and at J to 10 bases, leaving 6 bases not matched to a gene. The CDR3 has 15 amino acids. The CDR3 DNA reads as TGTGCCAGCAGCCGGGGACTAGCGGGGGTCTACGAGCAGTTCTTC. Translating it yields CASSRGLAGVYEQFF.

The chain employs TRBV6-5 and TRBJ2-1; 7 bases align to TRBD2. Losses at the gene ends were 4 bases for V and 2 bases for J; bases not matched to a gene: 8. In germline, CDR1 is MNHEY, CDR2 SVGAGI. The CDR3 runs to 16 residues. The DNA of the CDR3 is TGTGCCAGCAGTTCCGACGGGAGGATACCCTACAATGAGCAGTTCTTC. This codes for CASSSDGRIPYNEQFF.

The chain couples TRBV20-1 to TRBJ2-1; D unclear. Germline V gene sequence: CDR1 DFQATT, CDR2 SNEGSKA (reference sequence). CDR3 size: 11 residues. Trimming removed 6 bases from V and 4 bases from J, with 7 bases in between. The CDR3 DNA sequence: TGCAGTGCCGCTAGGTACAATGAGCAGTTCTTC. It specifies CSAARYNEQFF.

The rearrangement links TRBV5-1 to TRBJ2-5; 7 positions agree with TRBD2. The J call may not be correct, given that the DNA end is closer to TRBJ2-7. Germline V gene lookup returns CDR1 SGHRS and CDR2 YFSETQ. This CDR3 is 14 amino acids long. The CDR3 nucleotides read TGCGCCAGCAGCTTGGCCGCGGGGGCCTACGAGCAGTACTTC. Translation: CASSLAAGAYEQYF.